Many counts were recorded for the clone carrying this TCR beta chain. These data originate in a study of Graves' ophthalmopathy and Graves' hyperthyroidism. Amplification targeted the TCR beta CDR3 regions, with RNA transcripts as the source material. Scientists carried out first-round RT-PCR using HTBI primers and then a second-round multiplex PCR. TCRdb ran MiXCR on the multiplex PCR reads and lists one entry per CDR3 protein. The table has under 350,000 distinct CDR3 sequences, roughly 15% seen once; the top ten hold roughly an eighth. The TCR was taken from an adult man with Graves' ophthalmopathy. The sample taken for sequencing was peripheral blood.

As DNA, the CDR3 is TGTGCCAGCAGTCCCCGGGACAGGGGGCGTCGGGGGTATCAGCCCCAGCATTTT. Protein sequence: CASSPRDRGRRGYQPQHF. The chain couples TRBV27 to TRBJ1-5; 12 nucleotides line up with TRBD1. The CDR3 totals 18 residues. Unmatched junction bases numbered 13, after V lost 5 bases and J lost 5 bases. Per the germline V gene, CDR1 is MNHEY and CDR2 is SMNVEV (reference sequence).